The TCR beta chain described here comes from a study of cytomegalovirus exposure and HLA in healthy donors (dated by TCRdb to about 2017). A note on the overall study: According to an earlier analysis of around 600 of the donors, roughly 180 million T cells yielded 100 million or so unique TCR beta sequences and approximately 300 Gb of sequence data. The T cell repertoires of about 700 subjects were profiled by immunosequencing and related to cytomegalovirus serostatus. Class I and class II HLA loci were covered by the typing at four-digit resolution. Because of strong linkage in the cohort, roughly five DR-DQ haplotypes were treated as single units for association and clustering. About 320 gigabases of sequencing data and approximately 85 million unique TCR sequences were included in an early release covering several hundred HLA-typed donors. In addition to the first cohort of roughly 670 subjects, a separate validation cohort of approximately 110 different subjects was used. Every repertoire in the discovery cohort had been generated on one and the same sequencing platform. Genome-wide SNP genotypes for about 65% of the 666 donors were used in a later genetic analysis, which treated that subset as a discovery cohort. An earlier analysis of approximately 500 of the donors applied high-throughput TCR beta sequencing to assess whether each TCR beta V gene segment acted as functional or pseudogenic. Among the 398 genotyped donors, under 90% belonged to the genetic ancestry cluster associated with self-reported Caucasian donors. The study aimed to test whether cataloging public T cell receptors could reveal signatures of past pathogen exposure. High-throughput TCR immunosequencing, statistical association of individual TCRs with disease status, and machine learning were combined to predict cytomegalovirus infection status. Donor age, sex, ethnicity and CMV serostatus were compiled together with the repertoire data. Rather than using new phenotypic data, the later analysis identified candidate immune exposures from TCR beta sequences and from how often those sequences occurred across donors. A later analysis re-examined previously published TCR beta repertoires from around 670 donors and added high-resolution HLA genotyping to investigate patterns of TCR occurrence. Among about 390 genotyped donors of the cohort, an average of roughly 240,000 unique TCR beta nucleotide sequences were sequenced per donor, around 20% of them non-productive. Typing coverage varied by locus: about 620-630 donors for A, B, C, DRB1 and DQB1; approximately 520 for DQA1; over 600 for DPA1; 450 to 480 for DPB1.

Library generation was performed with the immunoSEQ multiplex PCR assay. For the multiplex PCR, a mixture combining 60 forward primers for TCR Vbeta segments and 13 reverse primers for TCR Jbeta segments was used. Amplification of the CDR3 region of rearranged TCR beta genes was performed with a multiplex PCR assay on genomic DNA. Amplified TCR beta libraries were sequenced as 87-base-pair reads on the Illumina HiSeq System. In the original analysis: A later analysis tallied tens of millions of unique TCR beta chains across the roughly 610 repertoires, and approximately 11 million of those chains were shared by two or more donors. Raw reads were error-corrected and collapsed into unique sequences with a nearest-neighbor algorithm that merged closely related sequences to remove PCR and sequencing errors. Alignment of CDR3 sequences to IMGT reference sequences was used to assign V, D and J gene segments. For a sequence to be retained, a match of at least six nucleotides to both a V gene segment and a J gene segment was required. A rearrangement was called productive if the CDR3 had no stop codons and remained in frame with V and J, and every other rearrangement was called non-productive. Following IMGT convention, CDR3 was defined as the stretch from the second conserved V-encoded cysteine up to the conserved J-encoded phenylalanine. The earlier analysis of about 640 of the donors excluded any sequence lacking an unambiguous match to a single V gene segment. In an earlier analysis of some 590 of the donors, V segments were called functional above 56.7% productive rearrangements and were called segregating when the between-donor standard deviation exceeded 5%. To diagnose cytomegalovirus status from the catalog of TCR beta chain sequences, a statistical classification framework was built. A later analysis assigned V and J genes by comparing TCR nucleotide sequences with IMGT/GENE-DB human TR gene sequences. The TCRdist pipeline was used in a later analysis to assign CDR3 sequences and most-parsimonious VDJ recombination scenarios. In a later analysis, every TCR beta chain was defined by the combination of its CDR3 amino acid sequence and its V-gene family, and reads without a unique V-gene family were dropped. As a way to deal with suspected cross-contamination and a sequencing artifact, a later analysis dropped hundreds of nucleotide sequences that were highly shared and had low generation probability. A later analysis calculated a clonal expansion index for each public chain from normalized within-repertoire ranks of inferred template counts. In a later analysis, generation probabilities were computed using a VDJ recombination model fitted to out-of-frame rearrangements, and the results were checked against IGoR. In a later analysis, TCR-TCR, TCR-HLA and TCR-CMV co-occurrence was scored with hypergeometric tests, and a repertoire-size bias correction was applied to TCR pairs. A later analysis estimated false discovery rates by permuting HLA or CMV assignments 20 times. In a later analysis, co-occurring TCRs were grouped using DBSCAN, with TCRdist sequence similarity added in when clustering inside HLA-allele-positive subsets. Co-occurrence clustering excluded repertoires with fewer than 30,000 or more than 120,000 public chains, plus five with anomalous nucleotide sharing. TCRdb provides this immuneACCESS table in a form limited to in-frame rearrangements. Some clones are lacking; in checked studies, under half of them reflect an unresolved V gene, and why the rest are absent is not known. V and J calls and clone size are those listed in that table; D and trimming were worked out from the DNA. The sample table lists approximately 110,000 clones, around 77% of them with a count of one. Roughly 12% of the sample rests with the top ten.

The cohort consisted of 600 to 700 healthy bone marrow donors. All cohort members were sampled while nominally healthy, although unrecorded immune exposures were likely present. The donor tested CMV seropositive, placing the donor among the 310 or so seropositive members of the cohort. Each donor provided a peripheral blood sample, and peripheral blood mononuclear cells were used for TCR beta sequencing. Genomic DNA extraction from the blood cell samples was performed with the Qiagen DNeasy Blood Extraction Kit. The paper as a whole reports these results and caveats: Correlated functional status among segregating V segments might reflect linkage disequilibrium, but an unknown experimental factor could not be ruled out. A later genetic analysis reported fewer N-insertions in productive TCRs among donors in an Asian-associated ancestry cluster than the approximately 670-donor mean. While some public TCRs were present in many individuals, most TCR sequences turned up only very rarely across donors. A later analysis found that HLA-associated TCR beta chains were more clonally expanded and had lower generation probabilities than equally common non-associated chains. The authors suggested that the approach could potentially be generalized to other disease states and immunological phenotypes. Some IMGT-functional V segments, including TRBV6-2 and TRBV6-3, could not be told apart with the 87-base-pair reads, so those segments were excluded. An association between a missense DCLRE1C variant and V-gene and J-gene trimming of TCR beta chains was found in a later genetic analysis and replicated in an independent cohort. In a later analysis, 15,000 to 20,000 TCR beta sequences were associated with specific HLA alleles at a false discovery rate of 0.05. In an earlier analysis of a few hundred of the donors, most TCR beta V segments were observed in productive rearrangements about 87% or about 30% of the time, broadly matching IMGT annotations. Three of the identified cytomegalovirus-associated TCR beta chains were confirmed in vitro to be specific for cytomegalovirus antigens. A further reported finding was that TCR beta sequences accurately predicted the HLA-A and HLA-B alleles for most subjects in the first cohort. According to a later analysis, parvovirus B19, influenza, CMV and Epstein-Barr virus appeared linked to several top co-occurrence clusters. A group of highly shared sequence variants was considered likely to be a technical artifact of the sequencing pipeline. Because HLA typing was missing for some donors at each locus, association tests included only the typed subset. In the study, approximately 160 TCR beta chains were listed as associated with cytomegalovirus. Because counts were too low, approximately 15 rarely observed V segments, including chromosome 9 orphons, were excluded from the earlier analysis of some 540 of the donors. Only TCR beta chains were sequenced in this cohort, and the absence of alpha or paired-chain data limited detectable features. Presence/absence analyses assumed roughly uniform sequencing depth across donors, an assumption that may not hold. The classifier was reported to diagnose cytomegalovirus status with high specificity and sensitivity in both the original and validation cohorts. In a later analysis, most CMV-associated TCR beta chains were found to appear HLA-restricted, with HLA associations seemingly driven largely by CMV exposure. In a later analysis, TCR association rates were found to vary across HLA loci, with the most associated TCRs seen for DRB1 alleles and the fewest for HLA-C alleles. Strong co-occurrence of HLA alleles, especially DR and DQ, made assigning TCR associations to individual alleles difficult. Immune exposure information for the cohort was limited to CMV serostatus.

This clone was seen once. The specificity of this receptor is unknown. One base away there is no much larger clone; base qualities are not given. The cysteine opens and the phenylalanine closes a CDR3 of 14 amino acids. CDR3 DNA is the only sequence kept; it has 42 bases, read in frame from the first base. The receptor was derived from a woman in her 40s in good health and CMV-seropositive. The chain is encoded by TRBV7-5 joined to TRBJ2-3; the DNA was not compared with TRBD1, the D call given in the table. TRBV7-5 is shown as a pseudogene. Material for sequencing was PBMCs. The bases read TGTGTCAGAAATGGCCAAGATAGCACAGATACGCAGTATTTT. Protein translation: CVRNGQDSTDTQYF.